The present T cell receptor beta chain was sequenced within a study of T cell responses to AZD1222 COVID-19 vaccine. Study-level background: Analyses pooled second doses at about 4 or about 12 weeks.

Losses at the gene ends were 0 bases for V and 4 bases for J; bases not matched to a gene: 5. This CDR3 spans 16 amino acids. CDR1 and CDR2 from the germline V gene are ENHRY and SYGVKD. The study, taken as a whole, reports: Reportedly, close to half of spike-specific TCRs are directed against unmutated variant regions. It should be noted that donors were predominantly white British and more often female, and clonal diversity was possibly underestimated. Mapped onto spike, vaccine-associated CD4 TCRs spanned it and were dominant at 160-218 and 743-854.

About this clone itself: What it recognizes is unknown.

The assay was immunoSEQ multiplex PCR, and TCRdb's table has in-frame clones only and misses some. The table shows 130,000 or so clones, with roughly 90% occurring only once. This sequence was found in an adult in good health. This sequence joins TRBV10-3 and TRBJ2-2; 7 nucleotides match TRBD2. The input for sequencing was peripheral blood, taken on day 0 of AZD1222 vaccination. DNA of the CDR3: TGTGCCATCAGTGAGTCACGGCTAGCGGCCACCGGGGAGCTGTTTTTT. Protein sequence: CAISESRLAATGELFF.